This TCR beta chain originates from a study of control samples from healthy donors and cancer patients (TCRdb year 2020). Libraries came from the immunoSEQ multiplex PCR assay. Drawn from immuneACCESS, this table holds only the in-frame rearrangements with V and J called that TCRdb kept. Clones are partly lost; checked studies trace under half to an unresolved V gene and leave the rest unexplained. The sample table shows 45,000 to 60,000 clones, and approximately 94% are seen once. The ten largest clones capture roughly 4% of the sample. On this clone: It has no known antigen specificity. Per-nucleotide qualities are absent, and no much larger clonotype sits a single base away.

The CDR3 runs 14 residues from the cysteine to the phenylalanine. CDR3 DNA only is kept here, 42 bases in frame from base 1. Based on the germline V gene, the CDR1 and CDR2 sequences are SGHTA and FQGTGA. Between the V and J ends, shortened by 5 bases and 6 bases respectively, the junction contains 16 bases. The V and J genes are TRBV7-3 and TRBJ1-2, and TRBD1 may be the D gene, going by 6 matching bases. Sample: blood. The sequence derives from a man aged 25-45 years in good health. The DNA is as follows: TGTGCCAGCAGCCCTAGCGGGGGCGCTGATGGCTACACCTTC. Translation gives CASSPSGGADGYTF.